The 3 T cell receptor beta chains presented below share a single source sample, sequenced in a study of human T cells and chemical hapten exposure. MiXCR was run by TCRdb on the RACE reads, yielding one entry per CDR3 protein. Found here are under 400,000 distinct CDR3 sequences, approximately 5% of them singletons; the top ten hold 2% to 3%. Noted time point: pre-sensitization, week 0. Treatment denoted: therapeutic diphenylcyclopropenone sensitization with weekly scalp DPC. Material: whole blood, obtained in connection with sensitization to the hapten diphenylcyclopropenone (DPC). The receptors were gathered from a woman aged 50 to 60 with alopecia areata. Some clones in this sample may be carry-over from other donors' samples.

Concerning this clonotype: The germline gene is not matched at one end of the junction; a read error may be the cause. This chain connects TRBV6-1 to TRBJ1-1; 7 nucleotides agree with TRBD1. CDR1 is MNHNS and CDR2 is SASEGT in the germline V gene. The CDR3 has 14 residues. The CDR3 DNA follows: TGTGCCAGCAGCCCCCGCGGACAGGAGGACATCGGTACGTTT. This encodes CASSPRGQEDIGTF.

This clonotype was seen ten or more times. This chain connects TRBV7-2 to TRBJ1-2, with 10 bases matching TRBD1. The CDR3 is 16 residues long. V was pared by 4 bases and J by 7 bases, with 12 bases of the junction left unmatched. Germline V gene sequence: CDR1 SGHTA, CDR2 FQGNSA. In DNA, the CDR3 is TGTGCCAGCAGCTATAGCTCGGGACAGGGGATCCGTGGCTACACCTTC. It specifies CASSYSSGQGIRGYTF.

This chain connects TRBV6-1 to TRBJ1-2, with 9 bases that match TRBD1. Germline V gives CDR1 MNHNS, CDR2 SASEGT. The trim removed 5 bases at V and 3 bases at J, leaving 4 bases unmatched. This CDR3 region has 14 residues. CDR3 nucleotides: TGTGCCAGCAGTCCGGGACAGGGTTACTATGGCTACACCTTC. Amino acid sequence: CASSPGQGYYGYTF.